Listed here is a single T cell receptor (beta chain). Possible read error: a much larger clone is one base away. Semi-nested PCR with Nested Universal Primer A followed constant-region reverse priming of full-length variable regions. TCRdb passed the 5' RACE reads through MiXCR, listing each CDR3 protein once. The sample holds about 10,000 distinct CDR3 sequences, about 25% seen once. Tregs were sorted as CD4+CD25+CD127-/low cells. Germline V gene sequence: CDR1 DFQATT, CDR2 SNEGSKA (reference sequence). The CDR3 spans 16 residues. J gave up 2 bases and V 4 bases, and 11 bases lay outside the gene matches.

The receptor was derived from a female donor with breast cancer. This rearrangement joins TRBV20-1 to TRBJ2-3; 8 bases fit TRBD2. The specimen sequenced was Tregs sorted from blood. The DNA of the CDR3 is TGCAGTGCTACCGCCTTTGAGCGGGGGTTCACAGATACGCAGTATTTT. Protein product: CSATAFERGFTDTQYF.